This note documents a single TCR beta chain sequence. This table comes from immunoSEQ multiplex PCR, and its TCRdb copy is limited to in-frame clones, with some not included. The data hold around 190,000 clones, with 83% observed a single time. This entry belongs to a study of blood T cell repertoires in COVID-19. Germline CDR1 and CDR2: LGHNA and YSLEER. CDR3 length: 12 residues. V was clipped by 4 bases and J by 4 bases, with 5 bases between them. The material sequenced was peripheral blood. The chain is built from TRBV4-3 and TRBJ2-1; D gene unclear. The TCR originated in a human donor in a cohort sampled during active COVID-19. In DNA form, the CDR3 reads TGCGCCAGCAGCCCGTTTTACAATGAGCAGTTCTTC. It yields the protein CASSPFYNEQFF.